This TCR beta chain was captured by sequencing in a study of blood T cells in healthy people across ages. General study results and limits: Without sorted subsets, naive and antigen-experienced compartments could not be conclusively compared.

Per germline, CDR1 DFQATT and CDR2 SNEGSKA (reference sequence). V trimming: 6 bases; J trimming: 8 bases; junction bases outside the gene matches: 9. The CDR3 is 14 amino acids. About this clonotype itself: What it binds is unknown.

The authors ran a second PCR of about 7 to 11 cycles using a sample-barcoded 5' primer and a J-beta primer mix. Each cDNA molecule carried a tag from a template-switch adaptor that contained 12 random nucleotides. TCRdb redid the calling of the 5' RACE reads with MiXCR, one entry per CDR3 protein. The profile shows 950,000 to 1,200,000 distinct CDR3 sequences, approximately 38% of them singletons. This TCR derives from a man younger than 30 in good health. The sequencing sample was made of blood. J is TRBJ2-1 and V is TRBV20-1, with 11 bases aligning to TRBD2. Here the CDR3 reads CSARGSGGADEQFF. DNA for the CDR3: TGCAGTGCCCGCGGTAGCGGGGGGGCTGATGAGCAGTTCTTC.